The 29 T cell receptor beta chains below were found in one sample sequenced in a study of T cells after yellow fever vaccination (dated by TCRdb to the late 2010s). Library construction relied on 5' RACE. Sequenced using an Illumina NovaSeq 6000. The public reads were run again by TCRdb, first through fastp at Q25 and then through MiXCR, and only productive beta chains were kept. CDR3 protein sequences are deduplicated, and each keeps its most common genes and DNA. This sample comprises hundreds of thousands of distinct CDR3 sequences, around 19% of them detected only once. Roughly a sixth of the sample comes from the top ten. Taken with the paper, the label for treatment or condition translates to: live attenuated yellow fever vaccine strain. The sequencing used PBMCs, collected before the yellow fever booster vaccination. These receptors came from a man aged 18 to 29 who received the YFV17D yellow fever vaccine.

The chain uses TRBV2 and TRBJ1-3; D remains unclear. The V and J ends lost 4 bases and 0 bases respectively, with 22 bases between them. The CDR3 is 19 residues long. CDR1 is SNHLY and CDR2 is FYNNEI in the germline V gene. The CDR3 protein is CASSVIVGRYTNSGNTIYF. Here the CDR3 DNA reads TGTGCCAGCAGTGTAATTGTGGGCAGATATACGAACTCTGGAAACACCATATATTTT.

The V call is TRBV4-3, the J call TRBJ1-2; D perhaps matches TRBD1 (5 bases). This CDR3 is 11 amino acids long. Trimming shortened V by 1 base and J by 10 bases, and 7 bases separated the two germline ends. Germline V gene lookup returns CDR1 LGHNA and CDR2 YSLEER. This CDR3 reads CASSQGRAYTF. The CDR3 DNA follows: TGCGCCAGCAGCCAAGGCAGGGCCTACACCTTC.

This clonotype appeared many times. The DNA of the CDR3 is TGTGCCAGCAGCTGGAGGACAACCGAGCAGTACTTC. Translating gives CASSWRTTEQYF. V is TRBV5-5 and J is TRBJ2-7; D is possibly TRBD1 or TRBD2 (5 bases each). The CDR3 covers 12 residues. Trimming left V 3 bases short and J 6 bases short, with 10 bases between. Germline V gene data show CDR1 as SGHKS and CDR2 as YYEKEE (reference sequence).

This clonotype was seen only a few times. The chain combines TRBV7-3 with TRBJ1-6; 9 nucleotides match TRBD1. CDR3 size: 16 residues. Germline lookup yields CDR1 SGHTA and CDR2 FQGTGA. With 2 bases clipped from V and 8 bases from J, the junction kept 7 bases outside the gene matches. CDR3 region: CASSLGRTGVDSPLHF. CDR3 DNA sequence: TGTGCCAGCAGCTTAGGAAGGACAGGGGTCGATTCACCCCTCCACTTT.

The chain combines TRBV24-1 with TRBJ2-1; D may be TRBD1 (7 bases). V dropped 2 bases and J dropped 1 base, with 11 bases sitting between them. This CDR3 is 16 amino acids long. Germline V lookup: CDR1 KGHDR, CDR2 SFDVKD. This chain's CDR3 is CATSDSSGGSYNEQFF. The DNA of the CDR3 is TGTGCCACCAGTGATTCTTCAGGGGGGTCCTACAATGAGCAGTTCTTC.

CDR3 protein: CASSQNTQGLGQPQHF. CDR3 DNA: TGCGCCAGCAGCCAAAACACTCAGGGGCTCGGTCAGCCCCAGCATTTT. The chain carries TRBV4-1 and TRBJ1-5; tentative D call: TRBD1 (6 bases). The V and J ends lost 2 bases and 6 bases respectively, with 17 bases between them. The germline gives CDR1 MGHRA, CDR2 YSYEKL. This CDR3 is built from 16 residues.

This clonotype was seen a handful of times. The chain links TRBV6-6 to TRBJ2-7; TRBD1 matches 9 bases. This CDR3 is 13 amino acids long. Germline loops: CDR1 MNHNY, CDR2 SVGAGI (reference sequence). V lost 2 bases and J lost 7; bases outside the gene matches: 3. The CDR3 spells CASSYRDREEQYF. The CDR3, as DNA: TGTGCCAGCAGTTACCGGGACAGGGAAGAGCAGTACTTC.

This clonotype was observed a handful of times. This sequence joins TRBV6-5 and TRBJ2-7; 8 bases align to TRBD1. CDR1 and CDR2 from the germline V gene are MNHEY and SVGAGI. CDR3 size: 13 residues. V was pared by 4 bases and J by 4 bases, with 3 bases of the junction left unmatched. The CDR3 loop is CASSSQGAYEQYF. In DNA form, the CDR3 reads TGTGCCAGCAGTTCGCAGGGGGCTTACGAGCAGTACTTC.

This chain uses TRBV5-1 with TRBJ1-1; TRBD1 matches at 8 bases. CDR3 length: 15 residues. Losses at the gene ends were 3 bases for V and 1 base for J; bases not matched to a gene: 5. CDR1 is SGHRS, CDR2 YFSETQ, per germline. In nucleotides, the CDR3 is TGCGCCAGCAGCTCCTACAGGGGGGGGAACACTGAAGCTTTCTTT. Its translation is CASSSYRGGNTEAFF.

The chain recombines TRBV2 with TRBJ1-4, with TRBD1 identical over 8 bases. CDR1 is SNHLY, CDR2 FYNNEI, per germline. The CDR3 totals 15 residues. The trim removed 6 bases at V and 6 bases at J, leaving 9 bases unmatched. The CDR3: CASRAGGSQYEKLFF. CDR3 sequence (DNA): TGTGCCAGCAGAGCAGGGGGCTCCCAGTATGAAAAACTGTTTTTT.

This clonotype was detected only a few times. This chain links TRBV5-5 with TRBJ2-3, with 8 bases aligning to TRBD2. Trimming at V came to 0 bases and at J to 5 bases, leaving 2 bases not matched to a gene. The CDR3 is made up of 14 amino acids. Germline V gene sequence: CDR1 SGHKS, CDR2 YYEKEE (reference sequence). This CDR3 reads CASSLGRGGDTQYF. In DNA, the CDR3 is TGTGCCAGCAGCTTGGGACGGGGGGGAGATACGCAGTATTTT. Combining the CDR3 with reference TRBV5-5 and TRBJ2-3 gives the whole variable domain DAGVTQSPTHLIKTRGQQVTLRCSPISGHKSVSWYQQVLGQGPQFIFQYYEKEERGRGNFPDRFSARQFPNYSSELNVNALLLGDSALYLCASSLGRGGDTQYFGPGTRLTVL.

The CDR3 region is CSVVGIMNTEAFF. As DNA, the CDR3 is TGCAGCGTTGTTGGCATAATGAACACTGAAGCTTTCTTT. The rearrangement joins TRBV29-1 to TRBJ1-1; D not certain. The CDR3 has 13 residues. Germline V CDR1 and CDR2: SQVTM, ANQGSEA. V lost 4 bases to trimming and J lost 0 bases, with 9 bases between them.

CDR3 DNA: TGCGCCAGCAGCTTGATAGGTCGGACCGGGGAGCTGTTTTTT. Translating it yields CASSLIGRTGELFF. This chain links TRBV5-1 with TRBJ2-2; D uncertain. V was trimmed by 1 base and J by 5 bases, leaving 9 bases between them. The CDR3 loop spans 14 amino acids. Germline V CDR1 and CDR2: SGHRS, YFSETQ.

The table lists this clonotype with a few counts. The J gene is TRBJ2-6, the V gene TRBV6-2 or TRBV6-3, with 9 bases that match TRBD1. Per germline, CDR1 MNHEY and CDR2 SVGEGT. The CDR3 contains 17 residues. Trimming at V came to 3 bases and at J to 4 bases, leaving 7 bases not matched to a gene. CDR3 in amino acids: CASSYRTGVAGANVLTF. CDR3 bases: TGTGCCAGCAGTTATAGGACAGGGGTCGCCGGGGCCAACGTCCTGACTTTC.

This clonotype occurred a few times. J is TRBJ2-7 and V is TRBV20-1, with D possibly TRBD2 on 5 matching bases. Germline V gene data show CDR1 as DFQATT and CDR2 as SNEGSKA (reference sequence). Between the trimmed V and J ends, which lost 5 bases and 2 bases, there was a span of 10 bases. The CDR3 totals 12 residues. This CDR3 is CSAELEAYEQYF. The CDR3 DNA sequence: TGCAGTGCTGAACTGGAGGCCTACGAGCAGTACTTC.

In its sample, this clonotype was seen a few times. The chain links TRBV20-1 to TRBJ1-1; D remains unclear. Per germline, CDR1 DFQATT and CDR2 SNEGSKA (reference sequence). The CDR3 runs to 11 residues. V was clipped by 2 bases and J by 6 bases, with 7 bases between them. The CDR3 protein is CSARLTAEAFF. In DNA form, the CDR3 reads TGCAGTGCTAGATTGACGGCTGAAGCTTTCTTT.

This chain links TRBV7-9 with TRBJ2-3; D perhaps matches TRBD1 (6 bases). V was pared by 0 bases and J by 4 bases, with 11 bases between. Germline CDR1 reads SEHNR; CDR2 reads FQNEAQ (reference sequence). The CDR3 loop spans 15 amino acids. CDR3 loop: CASSLAQGSSDTQYF. In DNA form, the CDR3 reads TGTGCCAGCAGCTTAGCGCAGGGGAGTTCAGATACGCAGTATTTT. Looking up the rest from reference TRBV7-9 and TRBJ2-3 gives the full variable domain: DTGVSQNPRHKITKRGQNVTFRCDPISEHNRLYWYRQTLGQGPEFLTYFQNEAQLEKSRLLSDRFSAERPKGSFSTLEIQRTEQGDSAMYLCASSLAQGSSDTQYFGPGTRLTVL.

CDR3 residues: CASSQGPAEAFF. The DNA of the CDR3 is TGTGCCAGCAGCCAAGGGCCCGCGGAAGCTTTCTTT. This sequence joins TRBV3-1 and TRBJ1-1; D not certain. The V and J ends lost 1 base and 8 bases respectively, with 8 bases between them. Germline V gene data show CDR1 as LGHDT and CDR2 as YNNKEL (reference sequence). The CDR3 loop spans 12 amino acids.

This chain's CDR3 is CASSSQTGEETQYF. CDR3 in DNA: TGTGCCAGCAGCTCACAGACAGGGGAAGAGACCCAGTACTTC. This chain joins TRBV7-9 and TRBJ2-5, with 8 bases that match TRBD1. Per germline, CDR1 SEHNR and CDR2 FQNEAQ (reference sequence). This CDR3 region has 14 residues. The V gene end was trimmed by 4 bases and the J gene end by 3 bases; junction bases not matched to a gene: 4. The full variable domain, completed using reference TRBV7-9 and TRBJ2-5, is DTGVSQNPRHKITKRGQNVTFRCDPISEHNRLYWYRQTLGQGPEFLTYFQNEAQLEKSRLLSDRFSAERPKGSFSTLEIQRTEQGDSAMYLCASSSQTGEETQYFGPGTRLLVL.

This clonotype was seen only a few times. V gene TRBV20-1 combines with J gene TRBJ1-2; TRBD1 matches 8 bases. In germline, CDR1 is DFQATT, CDR2 SNEGSKA (reference sequence). CDR3 length: 12 residues. V was pared by 6 bases and J by 4 bases, with 4 bases of the junction left unmatched. The CDR3 DNA sequence: TGCAGTGCAACGGGACAGGCCTATGGCTACACCTTC. Protein: CSATGQAYGYTF.

In its sample, this clonotype was seen a few times. This CDR3 is CASSQDLMHSPLHF. The CDR3, as DNA: TGCGCCAGCAGCCAAGATCTTATGCACTCACCCCTCCACTTT. This sequence joins TRBV4-3 and TRBJ1-6, with unresolved D. V lost 0 bases, J lost 10 bases, and 10 bases lay in between. Germline V lookup: CDR1 LGHNA, CDR2 YSLEER. The CDR3 loop spans 14 amino acids.

This clonotype was recorded at least ten times. The rearrangement joins TRBV5-1 to TRBJ1-4, with 10 bases matching TRBD1. After removal of 0 bases from V and 8 bases from J, the junction contained 4 bases not matched to a gene. This CDR3 comprises 15 residues. Germline CDR1 is SGHRS and CDR2 is YFSETQ. CDR3 amino acids: CASSLAGTGEEKLFF. The CDR3, as DNA: TGCGCCAGCAGCTTGGCAGGGACAGGGGAAGAAAAACTGTTTTTT.

The chain employs TRBV20-1 and TRBJ1-5; D is possibly TRBD1 (5 bases). Trimming left V 5 bases short and J 9 bases short, with 17 bases between. Germline V gene data show CDR1 as DFQATT and CDR2 as SNEGSKA (reference sequence). The CDR3 is 13 amino acids. CDR3 residues: CSAATGQVRPQHF. In nucleotides, the CDR3 is TGCAGTGCTGCTACCGGACAAGTGCGGCCCCAGCATTTT.

This clonotype was observed a few times. The chain combines TRBV20-1 with TRBJ1-2; D gene ambiguous. This CDR3 is built from 9 residues. The germline CDR1 and CDR2 sequences are DFQATT and SNEGSKA (reference sequence). V gave up 5 bases and J gave up 8 bases, with 6 bases separating them. The CDR3 protein is CSAPGGYTF. In DNA, the CDR3 is TGCAGTGCTCCCGGAGGCTACACCTTC.

This clonotype was seen a handful of times. The V gene is TRBV5-6, the J gene TRBJ2-1, with 7 bases lining up with TRBD1. Germline V CDR1 and CDR2: SGHDT, YYEEEE. Trimming at V came to 0 bases and at J to 5 bases, leaving 2 bases not matched to a gene. CDR3 size: 14 residues. The CDR3 here is CASSLAGTDNEQFF. The CDR3 bases are TGTGCCAGCAGCTTGGCCGGGACAGACAATGAGCAGTTCTTC.

This clonotype has only a few counts. The V gene is TRBV4-3, the J gene TRBJ2-6; D remains unclear. In germline, CDR1 is LGHNA, CDR2 YSLEER. This CDR3 has 16 amino acids. V lost 2 bases, J lost 0 bases, and 8 bases lay in between. The CDR3, as DNA: TGCGCCAGCAGCCAATCTTCAGTCTCTGGGGCCAACGTCCTGACTTTC. It codes for CASSQSSVSGANVLTF.

This clonotype was found many times. The DNA of the CDR3 is TGTGCCAGCAGCCTGACAGGGGTGGAGGAGACCCAGTACTTC. It is translated as CASSLTGVEETQYF. This chain connects TRBV3-1 to TRBJ2-5, with 8 bases identical to TRBD1. The CDR3 is 14 amino acids. The junction had 6 bases not matched to a gene; V was cut back by 4 bases and J by 5 bases. The V gene's germline CDR1 is LGHDT and CDR2 YNNKEL (reference sequence).

This chain links TRBV6-2 or TRBV6-3 with TRBJ2-1, with 7 bases identical to TRBD1. The CDR3 covers 17 residues. Germline CDR1 MNHEY, CDR2 SVGEGT. Losses at the gene ends were 9 bases for V and 0 bases for J; bases not matched to a gene: 14. CDR3 protein: CARIGGRRRSSYNEQFF. Written as DNA, the CDR3 is TGTGCCAGGATAGGGGGCCGACGTCGAAGCTCCTACAATGAGCAGTTCTTC.

This clonotype was observed a few times. The rearrangement joins TRBV7-2 to TRBJ2-3, with 8 positions matching TRBD1. Germline V gene lookup returns CDR1 SGHTA and CDR2 FQGNSA. The CDR3 runs 14 residues. CDR3 amino acids: CVSRQGTSTDTQYF. The CDR3 coding sequence is TGTGTCTCGCGACAGGGGACTAGCACAGATACGCAGTATTTT.